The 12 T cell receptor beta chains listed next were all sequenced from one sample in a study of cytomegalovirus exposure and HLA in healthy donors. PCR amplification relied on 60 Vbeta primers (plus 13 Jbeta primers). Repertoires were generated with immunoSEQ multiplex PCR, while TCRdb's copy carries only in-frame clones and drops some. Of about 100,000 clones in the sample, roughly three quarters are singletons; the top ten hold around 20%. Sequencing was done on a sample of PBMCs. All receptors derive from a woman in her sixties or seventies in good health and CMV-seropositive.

The CDR3 DNA reads TGTGCCAGCAGCGCAACAGGGGGTTCTAACTATGGCTACACCTTC. Protein sequence: CASSATGGSNYGYTF. The chain is built from TRBV5-4 and TRBJ1-2; 8 bases are a match to TRBD1. Unmatched junction bases numbered 5, after V lost 4 bases and J lost 0 bases. Germline CDR1 reads SGHNT; CDR2 reads YYREEE (reference sequence). The CDR3 spans 15 residues. Filled out from reference TRBV5-4 and TRBJ1-2, the complete variable domain reads ETGVTQSPTHLIKTRGQQVTLRCSSQSGHNTVSWYQQALGQGPQFIFQYYREEENGRGNFPPRFSGLQFPNYSSELNVNALELDDSALYLCASSATGGSNYGYTFGSGTRLTVV.

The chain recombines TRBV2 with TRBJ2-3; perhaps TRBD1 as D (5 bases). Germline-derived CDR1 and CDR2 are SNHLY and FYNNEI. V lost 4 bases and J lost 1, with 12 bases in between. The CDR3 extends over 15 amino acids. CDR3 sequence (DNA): TGTGCCAGCAGTGTTTCCCAGGGTGGCACAGATACGCAGTATTTT. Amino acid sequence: CASSVSQGGTDTQYF.

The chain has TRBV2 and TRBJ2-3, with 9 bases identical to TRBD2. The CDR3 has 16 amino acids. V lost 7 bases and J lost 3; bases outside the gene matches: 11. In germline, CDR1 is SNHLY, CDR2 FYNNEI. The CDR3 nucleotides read TGTGCCAGCAAGGGACTAGCACCACTTTCTACAGATACGCAGTATTTT. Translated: CASKGLAPLSTDTQYF.

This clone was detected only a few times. This CDR3 is CASSEPQGLDYGYTF. In DNA, the CDR3 is TGTGCCAGCAGTGAACCCCAGGGACTGGACTATGGCTACACCTTC. The rearrangement joins TRBV6-1 to TRBJ1-2; tentative D call: TRBD1 (5 bases). This CDR3 comprises 15 residues. Germline V gene sequence: CDR1 MNHNS, CDR2 SASEGT. V dropped 2 bases and J dropped 3 bases, with 13 bases sitting between them.

CDR3 nucleotide sequence: TGTGCCAGTAGTTCTGCTAGCGGCTCGAACACCGGGGAGCTGTTTTTT. It is translated as CASSSASGSNTGELFF. The rearrangement joins TRBV19 to TRBJ2-2; 7 positions match TRBD2. The length of the CDR3 is 16 residues. The ends lost 5 bases at V and 0 bases at J; junction bases unmatched: 6. CDR1 LNHDA and CDR2 SQIVND come from the germline V gene (reference sequence).

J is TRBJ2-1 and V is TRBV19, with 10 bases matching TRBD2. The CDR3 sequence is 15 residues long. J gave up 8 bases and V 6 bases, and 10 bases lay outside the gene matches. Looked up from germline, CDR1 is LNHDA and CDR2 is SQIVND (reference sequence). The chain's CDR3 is CASSSRASGSDEQFF. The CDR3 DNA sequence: TGTGCCAGTAGCAGTCGGGCTAGCGGGAGCGATGAGCAGTTCTTC.

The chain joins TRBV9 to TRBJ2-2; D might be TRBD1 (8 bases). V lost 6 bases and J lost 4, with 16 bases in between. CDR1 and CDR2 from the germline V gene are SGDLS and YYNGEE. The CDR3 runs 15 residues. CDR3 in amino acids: CASTEGGTGTGELFF. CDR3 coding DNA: TGTGCCAGCACCGAGGGGGGGACAGGCACCGGGGAGCTGTTTTTT.

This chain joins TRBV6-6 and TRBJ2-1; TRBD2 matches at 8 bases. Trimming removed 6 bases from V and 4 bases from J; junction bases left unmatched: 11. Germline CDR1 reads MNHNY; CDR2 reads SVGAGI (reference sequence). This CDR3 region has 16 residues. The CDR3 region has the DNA TGTGCCAGCAGGGACTGGGGTAGCGGGACGTACAATGAGCAGTTCTTC. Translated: CASRDWGSGTYNEQFF.

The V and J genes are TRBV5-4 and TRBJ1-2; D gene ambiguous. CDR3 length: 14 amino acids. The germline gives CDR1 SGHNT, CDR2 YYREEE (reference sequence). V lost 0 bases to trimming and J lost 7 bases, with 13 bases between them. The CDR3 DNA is TGTGCCAGCAGCTTGGCCGAGAGGGCTCCTGGCTACACCTTC. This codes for CASSLAERAPGYTF.

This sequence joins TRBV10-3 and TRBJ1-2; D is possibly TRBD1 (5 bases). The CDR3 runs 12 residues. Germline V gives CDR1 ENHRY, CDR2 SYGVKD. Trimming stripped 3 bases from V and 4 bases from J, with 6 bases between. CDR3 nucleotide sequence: TGTGCCATCAGTGACCAGGGCTATGGCTACACCTTC. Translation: CAISDQGYGYTF.

The CDR3: CASSTPPGRESSNEQFF. The CDR3 DNA reads as TGCGCCAGCAGCACTCCGCCCGGGCGGGAGTCAAGTAATGAGCAGTTCTTC. V gene TRBV4-1 combines with J gene TRBJ2-1; 7 bases align to TRBD2. Germline CDR1 and CDR2: MGHRA and YSYEKL. This CDR3 spans 17 amino acids. V lost 5 bases, J lost 7 bases, and 17 bases stayed unmatched.

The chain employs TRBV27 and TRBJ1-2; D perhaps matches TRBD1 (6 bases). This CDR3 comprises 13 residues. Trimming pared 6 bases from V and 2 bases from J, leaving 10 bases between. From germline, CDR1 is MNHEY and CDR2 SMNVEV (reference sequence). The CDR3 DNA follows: TGTGCCAGCAGCTGGCAGGGGAACTATGGCTACACCTTC. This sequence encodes CASSWQGNYGYTF.